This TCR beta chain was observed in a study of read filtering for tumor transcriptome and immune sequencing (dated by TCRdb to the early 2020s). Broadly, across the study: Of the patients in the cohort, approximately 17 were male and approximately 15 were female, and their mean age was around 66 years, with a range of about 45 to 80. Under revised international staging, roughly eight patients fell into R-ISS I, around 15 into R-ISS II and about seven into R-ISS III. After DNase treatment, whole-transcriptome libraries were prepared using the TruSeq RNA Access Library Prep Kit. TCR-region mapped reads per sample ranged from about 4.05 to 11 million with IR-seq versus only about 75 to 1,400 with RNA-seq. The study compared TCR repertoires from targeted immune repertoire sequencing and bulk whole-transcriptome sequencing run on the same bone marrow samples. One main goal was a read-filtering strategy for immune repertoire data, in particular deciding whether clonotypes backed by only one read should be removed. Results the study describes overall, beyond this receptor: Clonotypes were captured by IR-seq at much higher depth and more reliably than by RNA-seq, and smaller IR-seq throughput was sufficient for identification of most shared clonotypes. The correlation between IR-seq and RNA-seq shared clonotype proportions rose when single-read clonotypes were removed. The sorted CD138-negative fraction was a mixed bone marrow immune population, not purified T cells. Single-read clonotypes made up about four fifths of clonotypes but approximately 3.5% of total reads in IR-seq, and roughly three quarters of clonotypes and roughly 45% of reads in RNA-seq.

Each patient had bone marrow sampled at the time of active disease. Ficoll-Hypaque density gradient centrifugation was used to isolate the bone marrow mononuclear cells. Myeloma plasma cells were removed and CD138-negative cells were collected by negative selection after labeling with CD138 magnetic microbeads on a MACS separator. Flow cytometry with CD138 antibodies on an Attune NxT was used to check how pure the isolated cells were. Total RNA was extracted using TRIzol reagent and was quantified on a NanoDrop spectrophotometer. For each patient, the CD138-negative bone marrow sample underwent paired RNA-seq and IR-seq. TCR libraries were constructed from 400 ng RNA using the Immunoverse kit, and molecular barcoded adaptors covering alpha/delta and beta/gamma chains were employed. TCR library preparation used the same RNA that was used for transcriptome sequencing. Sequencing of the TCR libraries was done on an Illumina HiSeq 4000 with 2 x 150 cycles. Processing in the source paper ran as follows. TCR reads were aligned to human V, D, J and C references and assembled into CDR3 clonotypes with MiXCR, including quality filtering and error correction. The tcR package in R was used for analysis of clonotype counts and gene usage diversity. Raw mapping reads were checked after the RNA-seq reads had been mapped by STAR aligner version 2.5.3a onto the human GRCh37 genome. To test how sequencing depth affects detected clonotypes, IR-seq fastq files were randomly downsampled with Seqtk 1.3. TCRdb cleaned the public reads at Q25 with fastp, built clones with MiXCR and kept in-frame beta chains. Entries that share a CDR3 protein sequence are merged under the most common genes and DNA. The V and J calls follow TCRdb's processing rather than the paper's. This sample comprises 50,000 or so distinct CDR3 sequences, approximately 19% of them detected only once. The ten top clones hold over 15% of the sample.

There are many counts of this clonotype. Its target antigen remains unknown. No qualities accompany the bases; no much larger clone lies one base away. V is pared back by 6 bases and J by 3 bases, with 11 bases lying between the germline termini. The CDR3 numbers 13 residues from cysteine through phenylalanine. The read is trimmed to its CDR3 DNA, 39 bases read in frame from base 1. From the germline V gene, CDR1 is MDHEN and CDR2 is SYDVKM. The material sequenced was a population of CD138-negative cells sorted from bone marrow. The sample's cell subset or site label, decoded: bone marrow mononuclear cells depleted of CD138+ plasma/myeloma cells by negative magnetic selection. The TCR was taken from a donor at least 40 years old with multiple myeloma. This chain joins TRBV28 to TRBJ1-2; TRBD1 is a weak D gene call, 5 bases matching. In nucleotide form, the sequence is TGTGCCAGCAGCCACAGGCTGGACTATGGCTACACCTTC. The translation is CASSHRLDYGYTF.